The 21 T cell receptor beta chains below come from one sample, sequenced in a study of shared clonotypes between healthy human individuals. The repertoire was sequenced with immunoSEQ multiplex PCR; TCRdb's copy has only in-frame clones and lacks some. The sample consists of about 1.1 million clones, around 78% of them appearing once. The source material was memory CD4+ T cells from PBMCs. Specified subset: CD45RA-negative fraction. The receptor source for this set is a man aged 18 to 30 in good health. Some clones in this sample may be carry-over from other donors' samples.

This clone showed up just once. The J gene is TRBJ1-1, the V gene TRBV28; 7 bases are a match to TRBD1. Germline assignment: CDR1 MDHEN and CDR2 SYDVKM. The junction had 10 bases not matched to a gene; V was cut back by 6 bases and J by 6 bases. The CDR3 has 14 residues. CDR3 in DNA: TGTGCCAGCAGCCCGGGACAGAGTCCCCCTGAAGCTTTCTTT. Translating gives CASSPGQSPPEAFF.

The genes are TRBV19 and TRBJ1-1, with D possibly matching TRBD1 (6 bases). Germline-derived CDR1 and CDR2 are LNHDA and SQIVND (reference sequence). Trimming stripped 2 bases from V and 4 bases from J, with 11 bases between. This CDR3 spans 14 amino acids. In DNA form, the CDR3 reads TGTGCCAGTAGTATATCGGGGGCGGTCACTGAAGCTTTCTTT. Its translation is CASSISGAVTEAFF.

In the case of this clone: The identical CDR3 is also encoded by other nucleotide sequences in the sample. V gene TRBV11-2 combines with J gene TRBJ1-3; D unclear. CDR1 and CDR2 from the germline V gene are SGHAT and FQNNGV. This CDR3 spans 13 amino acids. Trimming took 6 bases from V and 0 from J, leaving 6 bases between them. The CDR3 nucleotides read TGTGCCAGCAGACAAAGCTCTGGAAACACCATATATTTT. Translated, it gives CASRQSSGNTIYF.

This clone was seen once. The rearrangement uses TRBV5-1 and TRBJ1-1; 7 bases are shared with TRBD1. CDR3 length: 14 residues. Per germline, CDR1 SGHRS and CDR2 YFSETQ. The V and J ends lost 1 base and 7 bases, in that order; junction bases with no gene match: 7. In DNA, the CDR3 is TGCGCCAGCAGCTTGATTTTACAGGGGAATGAAGCTTTCTTT. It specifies CASSLILQGNEAFF.

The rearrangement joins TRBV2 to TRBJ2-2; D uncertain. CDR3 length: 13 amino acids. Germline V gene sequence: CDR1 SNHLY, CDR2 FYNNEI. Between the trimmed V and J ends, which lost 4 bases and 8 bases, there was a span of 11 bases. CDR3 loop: CASSVTPSGELFF. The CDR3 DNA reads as TGTGCCAGCAGTGTCACACCTTCTGGGGAGCTGTTTTTT.

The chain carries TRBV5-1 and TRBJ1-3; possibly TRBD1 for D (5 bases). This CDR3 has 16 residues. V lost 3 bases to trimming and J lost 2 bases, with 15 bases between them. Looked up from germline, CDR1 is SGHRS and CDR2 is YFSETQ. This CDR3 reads CASSSAKDTAGNTIYF. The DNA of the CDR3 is TGCGCCAGCAGCTCCGCTAAGGACACGGCTGGAAACACCATATATTTT. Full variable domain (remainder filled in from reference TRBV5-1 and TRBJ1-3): KAGVTQTPRYLIKTRGQQVTLSCSPISGHRSVSWYQQTPGQGLQFLFEYFSETQRNKGNFPGRFSGRQFSNSRSEMNVSTLELGDSALYLCASSSAKDTAGNTIYFGEGSWLTVV.

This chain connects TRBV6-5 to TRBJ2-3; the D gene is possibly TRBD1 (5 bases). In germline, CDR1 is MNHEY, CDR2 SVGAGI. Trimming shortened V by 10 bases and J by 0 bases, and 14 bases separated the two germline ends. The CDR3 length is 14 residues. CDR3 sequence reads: CATRRGPSTDTQYF. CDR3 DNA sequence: TGTGCCACGCGAAGGGGTCCTAGCACAGATACGCAGTATTTT.

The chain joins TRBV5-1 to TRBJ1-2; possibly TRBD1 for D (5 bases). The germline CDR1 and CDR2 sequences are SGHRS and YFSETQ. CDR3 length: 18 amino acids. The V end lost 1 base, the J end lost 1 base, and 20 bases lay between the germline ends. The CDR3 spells CASSLMTGHDDLNYGYTF. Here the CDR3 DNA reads TGCGCCAGCAGCTTGATGACCGGACACGATGATCTTAACTATGGCTACACCTTC.

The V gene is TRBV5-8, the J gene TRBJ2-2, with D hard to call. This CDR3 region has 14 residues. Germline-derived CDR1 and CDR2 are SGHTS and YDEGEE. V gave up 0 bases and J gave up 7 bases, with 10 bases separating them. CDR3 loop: CASSLEVDGGELFF. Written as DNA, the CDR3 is TGTGCCAGCAGCTTGGAGGTTGATGGCGGGGAGCTGTTTTTT.

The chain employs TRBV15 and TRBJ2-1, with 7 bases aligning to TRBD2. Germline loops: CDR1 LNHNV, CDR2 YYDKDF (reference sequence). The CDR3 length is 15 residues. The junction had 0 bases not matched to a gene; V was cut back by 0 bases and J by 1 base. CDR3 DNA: TGTGCCACCAGCAGAGACGGGAGGTCCTACAATGAGCAGTTCTTC. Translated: CATSRDGRSYNEQFF.

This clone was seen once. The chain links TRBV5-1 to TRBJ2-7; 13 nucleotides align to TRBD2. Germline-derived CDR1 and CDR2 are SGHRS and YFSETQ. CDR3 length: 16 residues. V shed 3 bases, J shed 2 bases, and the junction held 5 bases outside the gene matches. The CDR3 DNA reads TGCGCCAGCAGCTCAGGACTAGCGGGAGAGGCCTACGAGCAGTACTTC. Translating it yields CASSSGLAGEAYEQYF.

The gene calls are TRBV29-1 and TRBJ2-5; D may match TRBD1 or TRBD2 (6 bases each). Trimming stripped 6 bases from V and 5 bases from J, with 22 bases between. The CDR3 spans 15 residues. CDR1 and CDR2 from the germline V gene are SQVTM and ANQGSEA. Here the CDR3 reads CSVSTGPRRGETQYF. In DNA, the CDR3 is TGCAGCGTGTCAACGGGACCCCGGAGGGGGGAGACCCAGTACTTC.

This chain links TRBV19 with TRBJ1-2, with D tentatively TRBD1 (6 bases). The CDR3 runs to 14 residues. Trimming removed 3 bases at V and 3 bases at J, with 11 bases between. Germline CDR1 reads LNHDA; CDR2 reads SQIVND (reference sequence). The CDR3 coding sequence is TGTGCCAGTAGTATTTCCGGGGGGCACTATGGCTACACCTTC. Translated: CASSISGGHYGYTF.

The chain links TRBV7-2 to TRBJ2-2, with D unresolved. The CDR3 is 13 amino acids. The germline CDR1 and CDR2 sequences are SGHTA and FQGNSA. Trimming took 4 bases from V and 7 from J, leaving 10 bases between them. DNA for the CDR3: TGTGCCAGCAGCTCATCTAGGAACGGGGAGCTGTTTTTT. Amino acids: CASSSSRNGELFF. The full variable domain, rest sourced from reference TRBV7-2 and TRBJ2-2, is GAGVSQSPSNKVTEKGKDVELRCDPISGHTALYWYRQSLGQGLEFLIYFQGNSAPDKSGLPSDRFSAERTGGSVSTLTIQRTQQEDSAVYLCASSSSRNGELFFGEGSRLTVL.

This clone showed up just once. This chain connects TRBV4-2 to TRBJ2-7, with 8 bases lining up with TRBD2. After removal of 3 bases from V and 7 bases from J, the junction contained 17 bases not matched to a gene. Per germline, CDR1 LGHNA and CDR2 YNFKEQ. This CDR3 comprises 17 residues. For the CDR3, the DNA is TGTGCCAGCAGCCAGCTCCTGGGGGCGGGAGGAGTTGGAGAGCAGTACTTC. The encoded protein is CASSQLLGAGGVGEQYF.

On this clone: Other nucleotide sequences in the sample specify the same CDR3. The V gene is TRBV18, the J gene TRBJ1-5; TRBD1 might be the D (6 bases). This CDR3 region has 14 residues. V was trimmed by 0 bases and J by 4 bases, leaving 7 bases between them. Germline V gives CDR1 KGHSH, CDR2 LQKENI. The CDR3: CASSPPTGNQPQHF. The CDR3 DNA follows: TGTGCCAGCTCACCACCGACAGGAAATCAGCCCCAGCATTTT.

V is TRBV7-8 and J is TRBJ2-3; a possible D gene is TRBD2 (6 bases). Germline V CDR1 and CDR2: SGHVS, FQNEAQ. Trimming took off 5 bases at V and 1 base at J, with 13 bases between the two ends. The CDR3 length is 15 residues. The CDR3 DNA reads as TGTGCCAGCAGCCGAGAGGGCGGGGGCACAGATACGCAGTATTTT. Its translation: CASSREGGGTDTQYF.

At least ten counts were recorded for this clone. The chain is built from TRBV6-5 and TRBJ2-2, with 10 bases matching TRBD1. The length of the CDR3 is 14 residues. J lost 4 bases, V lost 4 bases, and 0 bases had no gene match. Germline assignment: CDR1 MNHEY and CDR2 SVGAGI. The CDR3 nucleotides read TGTGCCAGCAGTTGGGACAGGGGCACCGGGGAGCTGTTTTTT. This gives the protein CASSWDRGTGELFF.

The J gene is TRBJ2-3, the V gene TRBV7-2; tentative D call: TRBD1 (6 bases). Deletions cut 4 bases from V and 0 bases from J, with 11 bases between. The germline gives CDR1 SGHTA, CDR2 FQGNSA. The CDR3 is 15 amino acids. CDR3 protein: CASSYSQGSTDTQYF. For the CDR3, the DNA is TGTGCCAGCAGCTATTCACAGGGTAGCACAGATACGCAGTATTTT.

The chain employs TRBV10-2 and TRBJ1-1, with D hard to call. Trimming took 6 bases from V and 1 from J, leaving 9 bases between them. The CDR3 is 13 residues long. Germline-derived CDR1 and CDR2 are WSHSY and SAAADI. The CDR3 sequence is CASSETANTEAFF. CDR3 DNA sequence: TGCGCCAGCAGCGAAACAGCGAACACTGAAGCTTTCTTT.

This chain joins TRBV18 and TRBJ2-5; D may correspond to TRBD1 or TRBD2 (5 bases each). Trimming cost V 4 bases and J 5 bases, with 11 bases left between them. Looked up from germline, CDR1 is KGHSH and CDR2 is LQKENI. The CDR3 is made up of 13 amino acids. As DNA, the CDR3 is TGTGCCAGCTCACTGGGGACCCTTGAGACCCAGTACTTC. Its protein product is CASSLGTLETQYF.